The sequence of this T cell receptor (beta chain) was determined in a study of cytomegalovirus exposure and HLA in healthy donors. Study information: Clustering assigned approximately 79% of the approximately 400 genotyped donors to the Caucasian-associated ancestry cluster. Study-level findings and limits: Most subjects had HLA-A and HLA-B alleles reportedly predicted accurately by TCR beta sequences. In an earlier analysis, in around 590 donors, most V segments appeared productive either ~90% or ~30% of the time. Presence/absence analyses supposed approximately even sequencing depth among donors.

PCR used 60 Vbeta primers and 13 Jbeta primers. Repertoires were generated with immunoSEQ multiplex PCR, while TCRdb's copy carries only in-frame clones and drops some. Here the sample spans 150,000 to 250,000 clones, about 81% being singletons. On this clone: Its target is unknown.

V gave up 3 bases and J gave up 4 bases, with 11 bases separating them. CDR1 is LNHDA, CDR2 SQIVND, per germline (reference sequence). CDR3 length equals 14 residues. The chain couples TRBV19 to TRBJ2-3; D perhaps matches TRBD2 (5 bases). Input material: PBMCs. The receptor comes from a woman between 50 and 59 years old in good health and CMV-seropositive. CDR3 amino acids: CASSITRVADTQYF. CDR3 in DNA: TGTGCCAGTAGTATCACGAGGGTGGCAGATACGCAGTATTTT.